These 9 T cell receptor beta chains originate from one sample sequenced in a study of T cell repertoires in cytomegalovirus infection. For these TCRs, the target antigens are not known. TCRdb called the reads again in MiXCR, with one record for every CDR3 protein. The table includes roughly 700,000 distinct CDR3 sequences, around 30% detected once. Source: cultured PBMCs, taken from culture after CMV antigen stimulation. These receptor sequences come from a human donor in good health (CMV status not recorded). Some clones in this sample may be carry-over from other donors' samples.

The rearrangement links TRBV4-3 to TRBJ2-7; D remains ambiguous. This CDR3 has 15 residues. Germline V gene data show CDR1 as LGHNA and CDR2 as YSLEER. V dropped 0 bases and J dropped 5 bases, with 14 bases sitting between them. The CDR3 loop is CASSQDPNTGDEQYF. Written as DNA, the CDR3 is TGCGCCAGCAGCCAAGATCCGAACACTGGGGACGAGCAGTACTTC.

This clonotype was found a few times. This chain joins TRBV6-5 and TRBJ1-1; maybe TRBD1 (5 bases). Per germline, CDR1 MNHEY and CDR2 SVGAGI. V lost 0 bases, J lost 3 bases, and 11 bases lay in between. This CDR3 comprises 15 residues. In DNA, the CDR3 is TGTGCCAGCAGTTACTCGTCAGGGTATTACACTGAAGCTTTCTTT. Translating it yields CASSYSSGYYTEAFF.

This clonotype has at least ten counts. The V call is TRBV7-2, the J call TRBJ1-6; D possibly corresponds to TRBD1 (6 bases). Per germline, CDR1 SGHTA and CDR2 FQGNSA. V was cut by 1 base and J by 10 bases, with 20 bases left in between. The CDR3 spans 17 residues. CDR3 coding DNA: TGTGCCAGCAGCTTAGAGGGGGGCATCAGAAGGGGATCACCCCTCCACTTT. Its protein is CASSLEGGIRRGSPLHF. Filled out from reference TRBV7-2 and TRBJ1-6, the complete variable domain reads GAGVSQSPSNKVTEKGKDVELRCDPISGHTALYWYRQSLGQGLEFLIYFQGNSAPDKSGLPSDRFSAERTGGSVSTLTIQRTQQEDSAVYLCASSLEGGIRRGSPLHFGNGTRLTVT.

The gene calls are TRBV7-9 and TRBJ2-7; 8 bases align to TRBD2. The CDR3 consists of 15 residues. The germline gives CDR1 SEHNR, CDR2 FQNEAQ (reference sequence). Trimming took 6 bases from V and 5 from J; bases not matched to a gene: 12. The CDR3 region is CASRRGGTSGHEQYF. In nucleotides, the CDR3 is TGTGCCAGCAGAAGAGGAGGGACTAGTGGACACGAGCAGTACTTC.

The chain's CDR3 is CASSYSGRGDNEQFF. CDR3 in DNA: TGTGCCAGCAGCTACTCCGGGAGGGGGGACAATGAGCAGTTCTTC. The genes are TRBV7-6 and TRBJ2-1; 8 bases are a match to TRBD2. Trimming at V came to 4 bases and at J to 5 bases, leaving 7 bases not matched to a gene. The CDR3 contains 15 residues. Germline V gene data show CDR1 as SGHVS and CDR2 as FNYEAQ.

The chain recombines TRBV28 with TRBJ1-2, with D unclear. V lost 5 bases and J 8 bases, leaving 12 bases between the germline ends. Per germline, CDR1 MDHEN and CDR2 SYDVKM. The CDR3 totals 12 residues. CDR3 residues: CASSPPPGGYTF. Written as DNA, the CDR3 is TGTGCCAGCAGTCCACCGCCGGGGGGCTACACCTTC.

The chain carries TRBV4-1 and TRBJ2-7, with unresolved D. Deletions cut 1 base from V and 8 bases from J, with 18 bases between. CDR3 length equals 15 residues. The germline V gene has CDR1 MGHRA and CDR2 YSYEKL. The CDR3 DNA follows: TGCGCCAGCAGCCAAGGCCCCCCGATAGGCTTAAAGCAGTACTTC. This sequence encodes CASSQGPPIGLKQYF.

This clonotype was seen more than once but under ten times. The V and J genes are TRBV20-1 and TRBJ2-5; tentative D call: TRBD2 (7 bases). Trimming shortened V by 5 bases and J by 5 bases, and 18 bases separated the two germline ends. Germline assignment: CDR1 DFQATT and CDR2 SNEGSKA (reference sequence). This CDR3 has 14 residues. The DNA for the CDR3 is TGCAGTGCTCCCCCTTCTCGCGGGGGCGAGACCCAGTACTTC. It yields the protein CSAPPSRGGETQYF.

V gene TRBV19 combines with J gene TRBJ2-7; 7 positions agree with TRBD1. J lost 2 bases, V lost 2 bases, and 3 bases had no gene match. This CDR3 region has 14 residues. CDR1 and CDR2 (germline): LNHDA, SQIVND (reference sequence). CDR3 DNA: TGTGCCAGTAGTATACGGGACAGCCCCTACGAGCAGTACTTC. It translates to CASSIRDSPYEQYF. The variable domain in full, completed from reference TRBV19 and TRBJ2-7, reads DGGITQSPKYLFRKEGQNVTLSCEQNLNHDAMYWYRQDPGQGLRLIYYSQIVNDFQKGDIAEGYSVSREKKESFPLTVTSAQKNPTAFYLCASSIRDSPYEQYFGPGTRLTVT.